The present entry profiles one TCR beta chain with its context. This CDR3 spans 15 amino acids. The V and J ends lost 1 base and 3 bases respectively, with 12 bases between them. Germline values: CDR1 MDHEN, CDR2 SYDVKM. This record belongs to a study of blood T cells in healthy people across ages. Primed by a sample-barcoded 5' primer and a J-beta primer mix, a second PCR proceeded for 7 to 11 cycles. TCRdb re-called the 5' RACE reads with MiXCR, one entry per CDR3 protein. The sample has about 800,000 distinct CDR3 sequences; nearly 60% are singletons. The sample was blood. The TCR was taken from a man aged 30-40 years in good health. This sequence joins TRBV28 and TRBJ1-1; D is ambiguous. In nucleotides, the CDR3 is TGTGCCAGCAGTTTATTTCGCCCGGGGTACACTGAAGCTTTCTTT. Its protein product is CASSLFRPGYTEAFF.